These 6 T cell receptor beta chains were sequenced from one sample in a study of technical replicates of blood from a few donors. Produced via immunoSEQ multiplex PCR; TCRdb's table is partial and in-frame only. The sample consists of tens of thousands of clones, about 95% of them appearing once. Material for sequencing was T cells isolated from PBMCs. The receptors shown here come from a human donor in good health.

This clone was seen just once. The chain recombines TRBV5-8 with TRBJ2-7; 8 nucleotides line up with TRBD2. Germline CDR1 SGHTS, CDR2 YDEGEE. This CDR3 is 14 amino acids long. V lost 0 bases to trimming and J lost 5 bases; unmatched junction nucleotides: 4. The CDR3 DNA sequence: TGTGCCAGCAGCTTGGGAAGCGGGGGCCACGAGCAGTACTTC. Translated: CASSLGSGGHEQYF.

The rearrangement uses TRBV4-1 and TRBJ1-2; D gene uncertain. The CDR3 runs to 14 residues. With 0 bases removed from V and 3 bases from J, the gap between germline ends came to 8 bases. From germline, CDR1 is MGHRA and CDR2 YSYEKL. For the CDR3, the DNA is TGCGCCAGCAGCCAAGATAGGGAGCACTATGGCTACACCTTC. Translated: CASSQDREHYGYTF.

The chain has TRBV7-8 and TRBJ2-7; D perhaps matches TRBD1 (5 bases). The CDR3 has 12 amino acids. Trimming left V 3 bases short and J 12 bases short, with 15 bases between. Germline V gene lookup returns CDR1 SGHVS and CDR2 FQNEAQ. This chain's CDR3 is CASSFGQGDPYF. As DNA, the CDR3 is TGTGCCAGCAGCTTTGGGCAGGGCGACCCGTACTTC. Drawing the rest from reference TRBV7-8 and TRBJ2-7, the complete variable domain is GAGVSQSPRYKVAKRGQDVALRCDPISGHVSLFWYQQALGQGPEFLTYFQNEAQLDKSGLPSDRFFAERPEGSVSTLKIQRTQQEDSAVYLCASSFGQGDPYFGPGTRLTVT.

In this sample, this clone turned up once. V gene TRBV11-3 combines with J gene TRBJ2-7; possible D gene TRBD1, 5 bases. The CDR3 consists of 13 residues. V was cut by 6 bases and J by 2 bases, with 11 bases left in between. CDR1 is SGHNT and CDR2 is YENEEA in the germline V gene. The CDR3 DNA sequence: TGTGCCAGCAGGGACATTGTAACCTACGAGCAGTACTTC. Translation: CASRDIVTYEQYF.

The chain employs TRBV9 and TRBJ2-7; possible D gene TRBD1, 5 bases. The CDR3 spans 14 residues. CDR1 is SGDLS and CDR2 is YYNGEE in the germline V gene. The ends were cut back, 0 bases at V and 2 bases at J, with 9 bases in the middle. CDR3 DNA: TGTGCCAGCAGCGTAGGTGGGGCCGCCTACGAGCAGTACTTC. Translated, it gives CASSVGGAAYEQYF.

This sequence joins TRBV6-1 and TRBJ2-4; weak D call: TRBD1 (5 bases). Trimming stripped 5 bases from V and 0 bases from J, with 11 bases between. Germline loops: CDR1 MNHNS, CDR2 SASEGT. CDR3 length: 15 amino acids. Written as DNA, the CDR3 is TGTGCCAGCAGTTCCCAGGGCTTAGCCAAAAACATTCAGTACTTC. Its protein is CASSSQGLAKNIQYF.